Each of the 14 T cell receptor beta chains below was sequenced from the same sample in a study of cytomegalovirus exposure and HLA in healthy donors. The primer mix had 60 Vbeta and 13 Jbeta primers. Assay: immunoSEQ multiplex PCR; the TCRdb copy retains only in-frame clones and omits some. In the table there are 95,000 to 120,000 clones, roughly two thirds of which are singletons. Sample: PBMCs. The receptors come from a man aged 18 to 35 in good health and CMV-seropositive.

The chain uses TRBV28 and TRBJ1-1; 9 nucleotides align to TRBD1. The CDR3 loop spans 15 amino acids. The V gene end was trimmed by 5 bases and the J gene end by 1 base; junction bases not matched to a gene: 5. The germline V gene encodes CDR1 MDHEN and CDR2 SYDVKM. The chain's CDR3 is CASSGLDRGNTEAFF. CDR3 nucleotides: TGTGCCAGCAGTGGATTGGACAGGGGGAACACTGAAGCTTTCTTT. Using reference TRBV28 and TRBJ1-1 for the parts outside the CDR3, the full variable domain is DVKVTQSSRYLVKRTGEKVFLECVQDMDHENMFWYRQDPGLGLRLIYFSYDVKMKEKGDIPEGYSVSREKKERFSLILESASTNQTSMYLCASSGLDRGNTEAFFGQGTRLTVV.

The chain is built from TRBV11-2 and TRBJ2-5; 7 bases are a match to TRBD1. The V gene's germline CDR1 is SGHAT and CDR2 FQNNGV. The CDR3 has 16 residues. V lost 5 bases to trimming and J lost 2 bases; unmatched junction nucleotides: 11. The CDR3 is CASSPRQGIGQETQYF. CDR3 in DNA: TGTGCCAGCAGCCCACGACAGGGAATTGGGCAAGAGACCCAGTACTTC.

The rearrangement uses TRBV7-9 and TRBJ1-2; the D gene is possibly TRBD1 (6 bases). The V and J ends lost 5 bases and 2 bases respectively, with 12 bases between them. Per germline, CDR1 SEHNR and CDR2 FQNEAQ (reference sequence). This CDR3 spans 14 amino acids. In nucleotides, the CDR3 is TGTGCCAGCAGCGCCCTGGGACAAAACTATGGCTACACCTTC. Protein product: CASSALGQNYGYTF.

The J gene is TRBJ2-1, the V gene TRBV6-5, with D possibly being TRBD2 (5 bases). Germline CDR1 reads MNHEY; CDR2 reads SVGAGI. V lost 6 bases to trimming and J lost 6 bases, with 18 bases between them. The CDR3 loop spans 15 amino acids. The CDR3 bases are TGTGCCAGCAGCCCGCCGGACTCCTATCTCAATGAGCAGTTCTTC. It is translated as CASSPPDSYLNEQFF.

The V call is TRBV29-1, the J call TRBJ2-7; tentatively, D is TRBD2 (5 bases). The CDR3 is made up of 12 amino acids. The germline V gene has CDR1 SQVTM and CDR2 ANQGSEA. The V and J ends lost 3 bases and 7 bases respectively, with 13 bases between them. The CDR3 reads CSVDSAPGEQYF. The CDR3 nucleotides are TGCAGCGTTGACAGCGCTCCGGGAGAGCAGTACTTC.

The chain carries TRBV5-1 and TRBJ1-3; D uncertain. The CDR3 is 13 amino acids. Germline V gene data show CDR1 as SGHRS and CDR2 as YFSETQ. The ends were cut back, 5 bases at V and 3 bases at J, with 9 bases in the middle. This chain's CDR3 is CASSWTVGNTIYF. Written as DNA, the CDR3 is TGCGCCAGCAGTTGGACTGTTGGAAACACCATATATTTT.

The chain carries TRBV28 and TRBJ2-3; TRBD2 is a possible D gene (6 bases). V lost 5 bases to trimming and J lost 4 bases, with 19 bases between them. There are 16 residues in the CDR3. The germline gives CDR1 MDHEN, CDR2 SYDVKM. The CDR3 nucleotides read TGTGCCAGCAGTGGTCAGGTCTTGAGACTAGCAGATACGCAGTATTTT. The encoded protein is CASSGQVLRLADTQYF. The variable domain in full, with the rest retrieved from reference TRBV28 and TRBJ2-3, is DVKVTQSSRYLVKRTGEKVFLECVQDMDHENMFWYRQDPGLGLRLIYFSYDVKMKEKGDIPEGYSVSREKKERFSLILESASTNQTSMYLCASSGQVLRLADTQYFGPGTRLTVL.

This clone was counted a few times. The rearrangement joins TRBV6-5 to TRBJ2-5, with 10 positions matching TRBD1. V lost 2 bases and J lost 6; bases outside the gene matches: 9. Looked up from germline, CDR1 is MNHEY and CDR2 is SVGAGI. The CDR3 covers 16 residues. The CDR3 sequence is CASSYPRTGGDQTQYF. The CDR3 DNA reads as TGTGCCAGCAGTTACCCGAGGACAGGGGGGGATCAGACCCAGTACTTC.

This clone was seen only once. The CDR3 DNA is TGTGCCAGCAGCCGGGCCTACGAGCAGTACTTC. It translates to CASSRAYEQYF. V gene TRBV28 combines with J gene TRBJ2-7; D gene unclear. V was trimmed by 6 bases and J by 2 bases, leaving 5 bases between them. Germline CDR1 reads MDHEN; CDR2 reads SYDVKM. The CDR3 length is 11 residues.

The V call is TRBV4-1, the J call TRBJ1-2; TRBD1 aligns across 8 bases. Germline V lookup: CDR1 MGHRA, CDR2 YSYEKL. This CDR3 is built from 14 residues. V shed 3 bases, J shed 2 bases, and the junction held 2 bases outside the gene matches. The CDR3, as DNA: TGCGCCAGCAGCCAGGGGACAGGAAACTATGGCTACACCTTC. Translation: CASSQGTGNYGYTF.

This rearrangement joins TRBV2 to TRBJ1-2; 7 nucleotides line up with TRBD1. Germline V lookup: CDR1 SNHLY, CDR2 FYNNEI. V was clipped by 6 bases and J by 8 bases; unmatched bases: 9. CDR3 length: 13 amino acids. The CDR3 DNA reads as TGTGCCAGCAGACCCGACAGGGTGGGCGGCTACACCTTC. It codes for CASRPDRVGGYTF.

The chain has TRBV4-2 and TRBJ2-5; 8 positions match TRBD2. The germline V gene has CDR1 LGHNA and CDR2 YNFKEQ. The V and J ends lost 0 bases and 5 bases, in that order; junction bases with no gene match: 8. The CDR3 extends over 16 amino acids. CDR3 residues: CASSQERGGIGETQYF. DNA of the CDR3: TGTGCCAGCAGCCAAGAACGGGGGGGAATAGGGGAGACCCAGTACTTC.

The chain recombines TRBV5-1 with TRBJ2-7; 10 bases are shared with TRBD1. With V trimmed by 4 bases and J by 4 bases, 5 bases remained unmatched. The germline CDR1 and CDR2 sequences are SGHRS and YFSETQ. The CDR3 is 14 amino acids. CDR3 protein: CASSRGQGNYEQYF. CDR3 nucleotides: TGCGCCAGCAGCAGGGGACAGGGGAATTACGAGCAGTACTTC. Combining the CDR3 with reference TRBV5-1 and TRBJ2-7 gives the whole variable domain KAGVTQTPRYLIKTRGQQVTLSCSPISGHRSVSWYQQTPGQGLQFLFEYFSETQRNKGNFPGRFSGRQFSNSRSEMNVSTLELGDSALYLCASSRGQGNYEQYFGPGTRLTVT.

V usage is TRBV6-1 and J usage is TRBJ2-1, with a tentative D call TRBD2 (5 bases). V shed 11 bases and J shed 11 bases, with 28 bases lying between them. The CDR3 sequence is 15 residues long. Germline CDR1 is MNHNS and CDR2 is SASEGT. The CDR3 DNA sequence: TGTGCCCTGACTACGGTCTACGTAACAATGATCAAGCAGTTCTTC. Amino acid sequence: CALTTVYVTMIKQFF.